This T cell receptor beta chain was sequenced in a study of T-cell memory formation after mild COVID-19. As concerns this clonotype: Its antigen is still unknown.

Regarding the study as a whole: Cross-reactive memory appears to have joined, as suggested by some responding clones showing up in pre-infection memory. There was a balanced CD4/CD8 profile in clones contracting day 15 to 85, and later expanders leaned CD4+.

The CDR3 totals 15 residues. Trimming cost V 5 bases and J 0 bases, with 10 bases left between them. In germline, CDR1 is SGHTA, CDR2 FQGNSA. The TCR alpha and TCR beta cDNA libraries, bearing sample barcodes and UMIs, were generated by 5'RACE using constant-segment primers. TCRdb used MiXCR to reprocess the 5' RACE reads, holding one entry per CDR3 protein. Of about 200,000 distinct CDR3 sequences listed, over 9% are singletons. The chain links TRBV7-2 to TRBJ1-4; D gene ambiguous. This TCR derives from a man between 18 and 35 years old who had mild COVID-19 (a few samples of this study predate the infection). Cell type and time point are not known. The sequenced material came from PBMCs or a T cell subset sorted from them (not recorded which). The CDR3 nucleotides are TGTGCCAGCAGCGGATACGGATCAACTAATGAAAAACTGTTTTTT. As protein: CASSGYGSTNEKLFF. The full variable domain, in which reference TRBV7-2 and TRBJ1-4 provide the parts outside the CDR3, is GAGVSQSPSNKVTEKGKDVELRCDPISGHTALYWYRQSLGQGLEFLIYFQGNSAPDKSGLPSDRFSAERTGGSVSTLTIQRTQQEDSAVYLCASSGYGSTNEKLFFGSGTQLSVL.